Below, 24 T cell receptor beta chains from the same sample are listed, as sequenced in a study of blood T cell repertoires in COVID-19. Only in-frame clones appear in the TCRdb table, and some are missing; sequencing was by immunoSEQ multiplex PCR. The table records around 270,000 clones, more than 75% of them present only once. The sequenced sample consisted of peripheral blood. The receptor set was obtained from a woman aged 60-75 years with COVID-19, enrolled during active disease.

This clone is a singleton in its sample. This chain joins TRBV2 and TRBJ2-1; 8 bases match TRBD2. Germline V gene data show CDR1 as SNHLY and CDR2 as FYNNEI. The CDR3 has 15 amino acids. V lost 4 bases, J lost 5 bases, and 7 bases stayed unmatched. The CDR3 sequence is CASSGGLAGHNEQFF. The CDR3 nucleotides read TGTGCCAGCAGTGGGGGTTTAGCGGGGCACAATGAGCAGTTCTTC.

The genes are TRBV30 and TRBJ2-7; 8 nucleotides match TRBD1. The germline V gene has CDR1 GTSNPN and CDR2 SVGIG (reference sequence). J lost 5 bases, V lost 4 bases, and 7 bases had no gene match. The CDR3 extends over 13 amino acids. DNA of the CDR3: TGTGCCTGGATTCGGACAGGGTACGACGAGCAGTACTTC. Protein sequence: CAWIRTGYDEQYF.

This clone was recorded a few times. The chain combines TRBV3-1 (or the pseudogene TRBV3-2) with TRBJ1-5; perhaps TRBD1 as D (5 bases). Per germline, CDR1 LGHDT and CDR2 YNNKEL (reference sequence). Trimming pared 1 base from V and 5 bases from J, leaving 18 bases between. The CDR3 spans 17 residues. The CDR3 nucleotides read TGTGCCAGCAGCCAAGTCTACGGAGGAGGGGTCGATCAGCCCCAGCATTTT. Protein product: CASSQVYGGGVDQPQHF.

CDR3 protein: CASTIRAGGVYEQYF. In nucleotides, the CDR3 is TGTGCCAGCACCATTCGAGCGGGAGGGGTCTACGAGCAGTACTTC. J is TRBJ2-7 and V is TRBV28; 10 bases map to TRBD2. CDR1 and CDR2 (germline): MDHEN, SYDVKM. This CDR3 has 15 residues. V lost 7 bases, J lost 3 bases, and 9 bases stayed unmatched.

This chain joins TRBV19 and TRBJ2-7; TRBD2 agrees at 11 bases. This CDR3 spans 13 amino acids. Germline V gene sequence: CDR1 LNHDA, CDR2 SQIVND (reference sequence). The V and J ends lost 4 bases and 9 bases, in that order; junction bases with no gene match: 5. The CDR3: CASSTTSGAAQYF. CDR3 nucleotides: TGTGCCAGTAGTACGACTAGCGGGGCGGCGCAGTACTTC.

The rearrangement joins TRBV5-8 to TRBJ1-5; D is possibly TRBD1 (5 bases). Germline CDR1 is SGHTS and CDR2 is YDEGEE. V shed 5 bases and J shed 4 bases, with 19 bases lying between them. This CDR3 has 16 amino acids. This CDR3 is CASRAGSALRNQPQHF. The CDR3 bases are TGTGCCAGCAGAGCAGGGTCCGCCCTGAGAAATCAGCCCCAGCATTTT.

The rearrangement uses TRBV19 and TRBJ2-3, with 8 bases that match TRBD2. V shed 3 bases, J shed 1 base, and the junction held 6 bases outside the gene matches. The CDR3 extends over 16 amino acids. Germline-derived CDR1 and CDR2 are LNHDA and SQIVND (reference sequence). CDR3 in DNA: TGTGCCAGTAGTATTCGACTAGCGCGCGGCACAGATACGCAGTATTTT. It encodes CASSIRLARGTDTQYF.

This clone was counted between two and nine times. The sample carries other DNA sequences with the same CDR3. This chain links TRBV9 with TRBJ1-1, with TRBD1 identical over 7 bases. The trim removed 3 bases at V and 2 bases at J, leaving 4 bases unmatched. CDR1 SGDLS and CDR2 YYNGEE come from the germline V gene. CDR3 length: 14 residues. CDR3: CASSALGGNTEAFF. The CDR3 nucleotides read TGTGCCAGCAGCGCTCTAGGGGGCAACACTGAAGCTTTCTTT.

This chain joins TRBV11-2 and TRBJ2-1; D possibly corresponds to TRBD2 (5 bases). Trimming shortened V by 5 bases and J by 12 bases, and 17 bases separated the two germline ends. CDR1 and CDR2 from the germline V gene are SGHAT and FQNNGV. The CDR3 runs to 13 residues. CDR3 amino acids: CASSPDRDVGQFF. The CDR3 coding sequence is TGTGCCAGCAGCCCAGATCGGGATGTAGGGCAGTTCTTC. The full variable domain, with the rest looked up from reference TRBV11-2 and TRBJ2-1, is EAGVAQSPRYKIIEKRQSVAFWCNPISGHATLYWYQQILGQGPKLLIQFQNNGVVDDSQLPKDRFSAERLKGVDSTLKIQPAKLEDSAVYLCASSPDRDVGQFFGPGTRLTVL.

Concerning this clone itself: Other DNA sequences within the sample encode an identical CDR3. The chain combines TRBV28 with TRBJ2-2, with 7 nucleotides matching TRBD2. The V and J ends lost 3 bases and 5 bases, in that order; junction bases with no gene match: 6. The germline gives CDR1 MDHEN, CDR2 SYDVKM. This CDR3 has 15 residues. The CDR3 reads CASSFRPGGTGELFF. The CDR3 DNA reads TGTGCCAGCAGTTTCCGACCGGGGGGAACCGGGGAGCTGTTTTTT.

The genes are TRBV19 and TRBJ2-5; 7 nucleotides agree with TRBD2. Unmatched junction bases numbered 11, after V lost 6 bases and J lost 4 bases. CDR1 is LNHDA, CDR2 SQIVND, per germline (reference sequence). The CDR3 contains 15 residues. The CDR3 bases are TGTGCCAGTAGGGCCCGTGGGAGGGCCGCAGAGACCCAGTACTTC. Protein sequence: CASRARGRAAETQYF.

The chain joins TRBV6-4 to TRBJ2-7; 12 bases line up with TRBD2. CDR1 is MRHNA and CDR2 is SNTAGT in the germline V gene. The CDR3 has 17 amino acids. The V segment lost 2 bases and the J segment 7 bases; nucleotides outside the gene matches: 12. This CDR3 reads CASSDPPTSGRPREQYF. CDR3 in DNA: TGTGCCAGCAGTGACCCACCGACTAGCGGGAGACCTCGGGAGCAGTACTTC.

The chain has TRBV4-2 and TRBJ1-1; the D is unclear. V was trimmed by 6 bases and J by 1 base, leaving 12 bases between them. The CDR3 loop spans 14 amino acids. Looked up from germline, CDR1 is LGHNA and CDR2 is YNFKEQ. CDR3 sequence reads: CASRAPGGNTEAFF. The CDR3 DNA sequence: TGTGCCAGCAGAGCACCTGGAGGGAACACTGAAGCTTTCTTT.

The chain recombines TRBV15 with TRBJ2-7; 9 bases map to TRBD2. Germline lookup yields CDR1 LNHNV and CDR2 YYDKDF (reference sequence). V dropped 1 base and J dropped 6; count of bases not matched to a gene: 7. The CDR3 sequence is 15 residues long. CDR3 sequence reads: CATSRGGRAGSEQYF. CDR3 coding DNA: TGTGCCACCAGCAGAGGCGGGAGGGCCGGCTCCGAGCAGTACTTC.

The chain joins TRBV7-9 to TRBJ1-4, with 7 bases fitting TRBD1. The V and J ends lost 5 bases and 8 bases, in that order; junction bases with no gene match: 11. The CDR3 extends over 15 amino acids. Germline V gives CDR1 SEHNR, CDR2 FQNEAQ (reference sequence). The CDR3 is CASSLYGTVEEKLFF. CDR3 bases: TGTGCCAGCAGCCTTTACGGGACAGTCGAGGAAAAACTGTTTTTT.

This chain links TRBV30 with TRBJ1-1, with D possibly being TRBD1 (6 bases). Germline CDR1 GTSNPN, CDR2 SVGIG (reference sequence). Trimming removed 5 bases from V and 0 bases from J, with 13 bases in between. The CDR3 consists of 14 residues. The CDR3 bases are TGTGCCTGGGGTGGGGGGGCTATGAACACTGAAGCTTTCTTT. Amino acid sequence: CAWGGGAMNTEAFF. Filled out from reference TRBV30 and TRBJ1-1, the complete variable domain reads SQTIHQWPATLVQPVGSPLSLECTVEGTSNPNLYWYRQAAGRGLQLLFYSVGIGQISSEVPQNLSASRPQDRQFILSSKKLLLSDSGFYLCAWGGGAMNTEAFFGQGTRLTVV.

A single count supports this clone. As DNA, the CDR3 is TGTGCCAGCACCCCATGGGGCGGGAGTTCAGATACGCAGTATTTT. Translation: CASTPWGGSSDTQYF. The rearrangement joins TRBV28 to TRBJ2-3; 7 bases map to TRBD2. The V and J ends lost 7 bases and 4 bases, in that order; junction bases with no gene match: 11. CDR1 and CDR2 (germline): MDHEN, SYDVKM. The CDR3 spans 15 residues. The whole variable domain, remainder taken from reference TRBV28 and TRBJ2-3, is DVKVTQSSRYLVKRTGEKVFLECVQDMDHENMFWYRQDPGLGLRLIYFSYDVKMKEKGDIPEGYSVSREKKERFSLILESASTNQTSMYLCASTPWGGSSDTQYFGPGTRLTVL.

CDR3 residues: CASSKLRDRNNSPLHF. The CDR3, as DNA: TGTGCCAGCAGTAAACTCCGGGATAGGAATAATTCACCCCTCCACTTT. V and J are TRBV27 and TRBJ1-6, with D uncertain. The V end was cut by 5 bases, the J end by 5 bases, with 16 bases between. Germline V lookup: CDR1 MNHEY, CDR2 SMNVEV (reference sequence). The CDR3 is 16 residues long.

This rearrangement joins TRBV6-5 to TRBJ1-2; 8 positions match TRBD1. After removal of 8 bases from V and 2 bases from J, the junction contained 10 bases not matched to a gene. Germline CDR1 reads MNHEY; CDR2 reads SVGAGI. The CDR3 is 15 amino acids. CDR3 bases: TGTGCCAGCCATTCAACCGGGACAGGCAACTATGGCTACACCTTC. Protein: CASHSTGTGNYGYTF.

The J gene is TRBJ2-2, the V gene TRBV10-2; possible D gene TRBD1, 8 bases. This CDR3 comprises 14 residues. The germline gives CDR1 WSHSY, CDR2 SAAADI. Trimming removed 10 bases from V and 0 bases from J, with 12 bases in between. The CDR3: CATTGGANTGELFF. The CDR3 DNA reads as TGCGCCACTACAGGGGGGGCGAACACCGGGGAGCTGTTTTTT.

The J gene is TRBJ2-7, the V gene TRBV28, with 8 bases matching TRBD2. Unmatched junction bases numbered 6, after V lost 1 base and J lost 4 bases. Germline CDR1 MDHEN, CDR2 SYDVKM. This CDR3 has 15 amino acids. CDR3 region: CASSLSGGRKYEQYF. The CDR3 region has the DNA TGTGCCAGCAGTTTATCCGGCGGGAGGAAATACGAGCAGTACTTC.

J is TRBJ2-1 and V is TRBV15; 8 positions match TRBD2. V shed 1 base and J 9 bases; nucleotides not matched to a gene: 8. The CDR3 has 15 residues. Germline V gene data show CDR1 as LNHNV and CDR2 as YYDKDF (reference sequence). The CDR3 loop is CATSRGGGREFEQFF. The CDR3 DNA is TGTGCCACCAGCAGAGGCGGGGGGAGGGAGTTTGAGCAGTTCTTC.

The chain is built from TRBV5-4 and TRBJ2-1; TRBD2 agrees at 12 bases. The CDR3 runs 14 residues. With 9 bases clipped from V and 6 bases from J, the junction kept 7 bases outside the gene matches. CDR1 and CDR2 (germline): SGHNT, YYREEE (reference sequence). Here the CDR3 DNA reads TGTGCCACAGGACTAGCGGGAACGGGCAATGAGCAGTTCTTC. As protein: CATGLAGTGNEQFF.

The genes are TRBV10-3 and TRBJ1-1; 7 positions agree with TRBD1. The CDR3 length is 15 residues. CDR1 and CDR2 (germline): ENHRY, SYGVKD. Losses at the gene ends were 0 bases for V and 3 bases for J; bases not matched to a gene: 4. CDR3 in DNA: TGTGCCATCAGTGAGTCTTGGCAGGGGGACACTGAAGCTTTCTTT. The encoded protein is CAISESWQGDTEAFF.